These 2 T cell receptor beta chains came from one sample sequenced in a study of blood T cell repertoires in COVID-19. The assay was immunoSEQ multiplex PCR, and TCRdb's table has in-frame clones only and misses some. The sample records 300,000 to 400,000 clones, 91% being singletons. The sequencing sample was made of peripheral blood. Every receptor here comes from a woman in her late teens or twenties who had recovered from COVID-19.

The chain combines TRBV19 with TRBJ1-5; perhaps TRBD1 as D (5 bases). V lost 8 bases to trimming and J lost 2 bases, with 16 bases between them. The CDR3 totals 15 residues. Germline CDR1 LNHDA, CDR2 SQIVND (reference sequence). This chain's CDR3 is CASRGAGLGNQPQHF. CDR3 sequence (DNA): TGTGCCAGTCGCGGAGCAGGGTTGGGCAATCAGCCCCAGCATTTT.

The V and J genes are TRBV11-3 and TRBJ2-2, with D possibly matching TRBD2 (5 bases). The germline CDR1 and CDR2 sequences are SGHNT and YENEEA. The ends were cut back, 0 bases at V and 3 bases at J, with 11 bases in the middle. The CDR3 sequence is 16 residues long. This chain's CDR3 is CASSLDIRGDTGELFF. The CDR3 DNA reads TGTGCCAGCAGCTTAGATATTCGGGGAGACACCGGGGAGCTGTTTTTT. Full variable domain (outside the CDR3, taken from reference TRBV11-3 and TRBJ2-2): EAGVVQSPRYKIIEKKQPVAFWCNPISGHNTLYWYLQNLGQGPELLIRYENEEAVDDSQLPKDRFSAERLKGVDSTLKIQPAELGDSAVYLCASSLDIRGDTGELFFGEGSRLTVL.